The rows below give T cell receptor beta chains drawn from one sample of a study of Ad26.COV2.S vaccination and SARS-CoV-2 variants. TCRdb's copy holds only in-frame clones and misses some; the assay was immunoSEQ multiplex PCR. The sample lists roughly 380,000 clones, 90% to 95% occurring once. The source was peripheral blood, collected after recovery from COVID-19. These receptors were taken from a human donor who had recovered from COVID-19. The CDR3 runs from the conserved cysteine through the conserved F or W. Fields, in order: J gene, V gene, D gene, clone size, CDR3 DNA, CDR3 protein. D genes are given only for firm matches. The size field is filled for only some rows; it gives once, few, many or a size class.

>TRBJ2-2|TRBV12-3/TRBV12-4|NA|NA
TGTGCCAGCAGTGGGGTTGGGGCCGGGGAGCTGTTTTTT
CASSGVGAGELFF
>TRBJ2-7|TRBV5-1|NA|NA
TGCGCCAGCAGCCCAGATGAGAGGGTATACGAGCAGTACTTC
CASSPDERVYEQYF
>TRBJ1-5|TRBV2|NA|NA
TGTGCCAGCAGTGGGCGGGACACTCCTACGTGGGGTCAGCCCCAGCATTTT
CASSGRDTPTWGQPQHF
>TRBJ2-7|TRBV19|NA|NA
TGTGCCAGTACCCCTCGGGCAGGCCTAGGCTACGAGCAGTACTTC
CASTPRAGLGYEQYF
>TRBJ2-7|TRBV10-1|TRBD2|NA
TGCGCCAGCAGCGAATGGGGACTACCTCCCTACGAGCAGTACTTC
CASSEWGLPPYEQYF
>TRBJ1-5|TRBV7-2|TRBD1|NA
TGTGCCAGCAGCTTCGACAGGGGAAGTGGCAATCAGCCCCAGCATTTT
CASSFDRGSGNQPQHF
>TRBJ1-1|TRBV12-3/TRBV12-4|NA|NA
TGTGCCAGCAGAGCCGGGGGGGGACTCGAAGCTTTCTTT
CASRAGGGLEAFF
>TRBJ2-3|TRBV11-2|NA|NA
TGTGCCAGCAGCCCGCTGGGGCAGTCCCAGGATACGCAGTATTTT
CASSPLGQSQDTQYF
>TRBJ1-2|TRBV16|NA|NA
TGTGCCAGCAGCCAAGGACAGTATGGCTACACCTTC
CASSQGQYGYTF
>TRBJ2-3|TRBV6-1|NA|NA
TGTGCCAGCAGTGAATCTACGGGCCCCACAGATACGCAGTATTTT
CASSESTGPTDTQYF
>TRBJ2-2|TRBV27|NA|NA
TGTGCCAGCAGCCCCGGGAACACCGGGGAGCTGTTTTTT
CASSPGNTGELFF
>TRBJ2-5|TRBV10-3|TRBD1|NA
TGTGCCATCAGTGAGGGGACAGGTGATCAAGAGACCCAGTACTTC
CAISEGTGDQETQYF
>TRBJ1-5|TRBV6-9|NA|NA
TGTGCCAGCAGTTCCTCTCCCAGCTGGGACTGTACACGGCCCCAGCATTTT
CASSSSPSWDCTRPQHF
>TRBJ2-1|TRBV15|TRBD2|once
TGTGCCACCAGCAGTGGGACTAGCGGGGGATTATACAATGAGCAGTTCTTC
CATSSGTSGGLYNEQFF
>TRBJ2-3|TRBV7-2|TRBD2|NA
TGTGCCAGCAGCTTAGGACCTAGCGGGCTTTCGCAGTATTTT
CASSLGPSGLSQYF
>TRBJ1-4|TRBV18|NA|once
TGTGCCAGCTCCTCAGTCCCCGAGAATGAAAAACTGTTTTTT
CASSSVPENEKLFF
>TRBJ2-7|TRBV4-1|TRBD1|NA
TGCGCCAGCAGCCAAGCTGGACAGGGATCCTACGAGCAGTACTTC
CASSQAGQGSYEQYF
>TRBJ1-5|TRBV3-1/TRBV3-2|NA|NA
TGTGCCAGCAGTCCAGGAGGGGTTAGCAATCAGCCCCAGCATTTT
CASSPGGVSNQPQHF
>TRBJ2-7|TRBV10-3|TRBD1|NA
TGTGCCATCAGGCCGGGACAGGGCCTTTCGGACGAGCAGTACTTC
CAIRPGQGLSDEQYF
>TRBJ2-7|TRBV4-1|NA|NA
TGCGCCAGCAGCCAATTCGCCAGGGGTTCAGCCTACGAGCAGTACTTC
CASSQFARGSAYEQYF
>TRBJ1-2|TRBV6-5|NA|NA
TGTGCCAGCAGTCAGTCCGCGTCCCCTCATGGCTACACCTTC
CASSQSASPHGYTF
>TRBJ1-2|TRBV6-5|NA|NA
TGTGCCGCGTACGAGGAGGCGCCTCCAAACTATGGCTACACCTTC
CAAYEEAPPNYGYTF
>TRBJ2-7|TRBV6-1|TRBD1|NA
TGTGCCAGCAGTGAAGCTCCTTTTACAGGGGGTAGCTACGAGCAGTACTTC
CASSEAPFTGGSYEQYF
>TRBJ2-1|TRBV5-1|TRBD2|NA
TGCGCCAGCAGCTCTAGCGGGGGCCCCTACAATGAGCAGTTCTTC
CASSSSGGPYNEQFF
>TRBJ2-1|TRBV3-1/TRBV3-2|NA|NA
TGTGCCAGCAGCCAAGATTGGAGCTCCTACAATGAGCAGTTCTTC
CASSQDWSSYNEQFF
>TRBJ2-7|TRBV7-6|TRBD1|NA
TGTGCCAGCAGCTTAAATCCGGGGGACAGGAGCTCCTACGAGCAGTACTTC
CASSLNPGDRSSYEQYF
>TRBJ2-5|TRBV6-6|NA|NA
TGTGCCAGCAGTCGGACGAGCCAAGAGACCCAGTACTTC
CASSRTSQETQYF
>TRBJ2-5|TRBV11-2|TRBD2|NA
TGTGCCAGCACCCTTGCGGGGGGGCCAGCGGAGACCCAGTACTTC
CASTLAGGPAETQYF
>TRBJ1-1|TRBV6-5|TRBD1|once
TGTGCCAGCACCAGGGGGACTGAAGCTTTCTTT
CASTRGTEAFF
>TRBJ1-1|TRBV19|NA|NA
TGTGCCAGTTCGGAACAACCCATGAACACTGAAGCTTTCTTT
CASSEQPMNTEAFF
>TRBJ1-1|TRBV21-1|NA|few
TGTGCCAGCAGCAAAGAGTGGGACGGGGGCGCAAAGGAAATGGACACTGAAGCTTTCTTT
CASSKEWDGGAKEMDTEAFF
>TRBJ1-1|TRBV5-6|NA|NA
TGTGCCAGCAGCTTGTATTCCGGGGGCCGGGCGGTTGCTGAAGCTTTCTTT
CASSLYSGGRAVAEAFF
>TRBJ1-2|TRBV27|NA|NA
TGTGCCAGCAGTTTAGGTTGGGGTAACTATGGCTACACCTTC
CASSLGWGNYGYTF
>TRBJ2-7|TRBV9|TRBD2|NA
TGTGCCAGCAGCCGAGCCGGGGGGGGCACATACGAGCAGTACTTC
CASSRAGGGTYEQYF
>TRBJ2-7|TRBV4-1|NA|NA
TGCGCCAGCAGCCAAGTGGGCAGGGGAACCGAGCAGTACTTC
CASSQVGRGTEQYF
>TRBJ2-1|TRBV4-1|TRBD2|NA
TGCGCCAGCAGCCAAGATAGGCTAGCGGGGGGGCTGGGGCATGAGCAGTTCTTC
CASSQDRLAGGLGHEQFF
>TRBJ2-7|TRBV29-1|TRBD1|NA
TGCAGCGCCGAGGGACAGGGGAGCCACGAGCAGTACTTC
CSAEGQGSHEQYF
>TRBJ2-2|TRBV7-9|NA|NA
TGTGCCAGCAGCTTCTCGACCGGGGAGCTGTTTTTT
CASSFSTGELFF
>TRBJ1-1|TRBV5-1|TRBD1|NA
TGCGCCAGCAGCTCCGTCCTCACTGGACAGGGGAACACTGAAGCTTTCTTT
CASSSVLTGQGNTEAFF
>TRBJ1-3|TRBV14|NA|NA
TGTGCCAGCAGGCCCACGGGGGGCTCTGGAAACACCATATATTTT
CASRPTGGSGNTIYF
>TRBJ2-7|TRBV5-1|TRBD1|NA
TGCGCCAGCAGAACTGGACAGGGAACTATCCCCTACGAGCAGTACTTC
CASRTGQGTIPYEQYF
>TRBJ2-5|TRBV4-1|NA|NA
TGCGCCAGCAGCCAATTGAGGGGTGAGACCCAGTACTTC
CASSQLRGETQYF
>TRBJ2-1|TRBV19|NA|NA
TGTGCCAGTAGTATACTACTTTACAATGAGCAGTTCTTC
CASSILLYNEQFF
>TRBJ1-4|TRBV6-6|NA|NA
TGTGCCAGCAGGGGATTAGGGGAGGACGGTGAAAAACTGTTTTTT
CASRGLGEDGEKLFF
>TRBJ1-5|TRBV4-1|NA|NA
TGCGCCAGCAGCCAGACCCCCGGGACCCTGAATCAGCCCCAGCATTTT
CASSQTPGTLNQPQHF
>TRBJ1-2|TRBV6-2/TRBV6-3|NA|few
TGTGCCAGCAGTTTCTCGGGACTCATCAACTATGGCTACACCTTC
CASSFSGLINYGYTF
>TRBJ1-3|TRBV5-1|TRBD1|NA
TGCGCCAGCAGCGTTACAGGGGGTGACTCTGGAAACACCATATATTTT
CASSVTGGDSGNTIYF
>TRBJ2-3|TRBV5-4|TRBD1|once
TGTGCCAGCAGCTCGGCGGGACAGGGGGCTGTAGATACGCAGTATTTT
CASSSAGQGAVDTQYF
>TRBJ2-5|TRBV10-1|NA|NA
TGCGCCAGCAGTGAGGGACAGCAAGAGACCCAGTACTTC
CASSEGQQETQYF
>TRBJ1-1|TRBV7-9|NA|NA
TGTGCCAGCAGCTTCCAGGTTAGCACTGAAGCTTTCTTT
CASSFQVSTEAFF
>TRBJ1-1|TRBV6-6|TRBD1|NA
TGTGCCAGCAGGAACGAGGACAGGGAGAACACTGAAGCTTTCTTT
CASRNEDRENTEAFF
>TRBJ1-4|TRBV5-1|TRBD1|NA
TGCGCCAGCAGCTCGGGACAGGGGGATGAAAAACTGTTTTTT
CASSSGQGDEKLFF
>TRBJ2-7|TRBV24-1|NA|NA
TGTGCCACCAGTGATTTGAGTTCCAGGTTCTACGAGCAGTACTTC
CATSDLSSRFYEQYF